The entry below describes one T cell receptor beta chain. Its specificity is not known. This sample stems from a study of memory CD4+ T cells and cytomegalovirus serostatus. Study-wide results and limits: The CMV-associated TCR signature appears largely within the CD4+ memory repertoire.

Single viable CD3+CD4+CD8-CD45RO+ cells were sorted as the memory CD4+ T cells. Total CD4+ T cells were enriched by CD4 positive selection. The method was immunoSEQ multiplex PCR; TCRdb's version includes in-frame clones alone and lacks a portion of them. The sample has approximately 50,000 clones; about 73% are singletons. Trimming removed 5 bases at V and 0 bases at J, with 9 bases between. Germline V gene lookup returns CDR1 SGHRS and CDR2 YFSETQ. The CDR3 length is 14 residues. The origin of this receptor is an adult in good health and CMV-seropositive. The chain couples TRBV5-1 to TRBJ2-1; D remains ambiguous. The sample comprised memory CD4+ T cells from blood. CDR3 amino acids: CASRTGSSYNEQFF. CDR3 nucleotides: TGCGCCAGCAGGACCGGAAGCTCCTACAATGAGCAGTTCTTC.